These 21 T cell receptor beta chains came from one sample sequenced in a study of blood T cell repertoires in COVID-19. Some clones are missing from TCRdb's copy, which holds only in-frame ones; the method was immunoSEQ multiplex PCR. In the table there are a few hundred thousand clones, 83% of which are singletons. The specimen sequenced was PBMCs or T cells enriched from blood (not recorded which). Receptors originate from a woman between 50 and 59 years old who had recovered from COVID-19.

This clone has just one count. The V call is TRBV11-2, the J call TRBJ1-1; TRBD1 might be the D (5 bases). Germline values: CDR1 SGHAT, CDR2 FQNNGV. This CDR3 has 14 residues. The V end was cut by 3 bases, the J end by 10 bases, with 18 bases between. DNA of the CDR3: TGTGCCAGCAGCTTGGGCAATCCCGGGGGGGGAGCTTTCTTT. Translation: CASSLGNPGGGAFF.

The chain is built from TRBV15 and TRBJ2-1; the D gene is possibly TRBD1 (5 bases). CDR3 size: 14 residues. CDR1 LNHNV and CDR2 YYDKDF come from the germline V gene (reference sequence). V was pared by 8 bases and J by 0 bases, with 11 bases between. The chain's CDR3 is CATLLDSSYNEQFF. The CDR3, as DNA: TGTGCCACCCTTCTCGACAGCTCCTACAATGAGCAGTTCTTC.

The genes are TRBV11-3 and TRBJ2-1; D is perhaps TRBD1 (5 bases). This CDR3 comprises 13 residues. Germline lookup yields CDR1 SGHNT and CDR2 YENEEA. Trimming took off 5 bases at V and 8 bases at J, with 13 bases between the two ends. In DNA form, the CDR3 reads TGTGCCAGCAGCCCTCTTTGGGGCTATGAGCAGTTCTTC. It translates to CASSPLWGYEQFF.

This sequence joins TRBV2 and TRBJ2-7; 7 positions match TRBD1. The germline V gene has CDR1 SNHLY and CDR2 FYNNEI. With 3 bases clipped from V and 2 bases from J, the junction kept 7 bases outside the gene matches. The CDR3 covers 15 residues. CDR3 region: CASSDRDRAAYEQYF. The CDR3 bases are TGTGCCAGCAGTGACAGAGACAGGGCTGCCTACGAGCAGTACTTC. The entire variable domain, with the rest obtained from reference TRBV2 and TRBJ2-7, is as follows: EPEVTQTPSHQVTQMGQEVILRCVPISNHLYFYWYRQILGQKVEFLVSFYNNEISEKSEIFDDQFSVERPDGSNFTLKIRSTKLEDSAMYFCASSDRDRAAYEQYFGPGTRLTVT.

The count of this clone is one. The chain is built from TRBV30 and TRBJ1-6; possibly TRBD1 for D (6 bases). This CDR3 contains 17 residues. Deletions cut 0 bases from V and 7 bases from J, with 19 bases between. Germline CDR1 is GTSNPN and CDR2 is SVGIG (reference sequence). The CDR3 spells CAWSVSRWDNLNSPLHF. For the CDR3, the DNA is TGTGCCTGGAGTGTATCCCGATGGGACAATTTGAATTCACCCCTCCACTTT. The variable domain in full, with the rest retrieved from reference TRBV30 and TRBJ1-6, is SQTIHQWPATLVQPVGSPLSLECTVEGTSNPNLYWYRQAAGRGLQLLFYSVGIGQISSEVPQNLSASRPQDRQFILSSKKLLLSDSGFYLCAWSVSRWDNLNSPLHFGNGTRLTVT.

V gene TRBV4-1 combines with J gene TRBJ1-1; D gene ambiguous. There are 14 residues in the CDR3. The V and J ends lost 2 bases and 5 bases respectively, with 12 bases between them. Germline V gene lookup returns CDR1 MGHRA and CDR2 YSYEKL. The CDR3: CASSQSFTRTEAFF. CDR3 bases: TGCGCCAGCAGCCAAAGTTTCACGAGGACTGAAGCTTTCTTT.

The rearrangement uses TRBV7-2 and TRBJ2-7; 10 bases line up with TRBD1. The CDR3 has 16 amino acids. From germline, CDR1 is SGHTA and CDR2 FQGNSA. With V trimmed by 5 bases and J by 6 bases, 13 bases remained unmatched. The CDR3 here is CASSHVGTGAGAEQYF. CDR3 nucleotides: TGTGCCAGCAGCCACGTGGGGACAGGGGCAGGGGCCGAGCAGTACTTC. Full variable domain (remainder filled in from reference TRBV7-2 and TRBJ2-7): GAGVSQSPSNKVTEKGKDVELRCDPISGHTALYWYRQSLGQGLEFLIYFQGNSAPDKSGLPSDRFSAERTGGSVSTLTIQRTQQEDSAVYLCASSHVGTGAGAEQYFGPGTRLTVT.

The V and J genes are TRBV2 and TRBJ1-2; 10 nucleotides align to TRBD1. Germline assignment: CDR1 SNHLY and CDR2 FYNNEI. This CDR3 is built from 15 residues. V shed 4 bases, J shed 6 bases, and the junction held 8 bases outside the gene matches. The CDR3 DNA is TGTGCCAGCAGTGGGGACAGGGGAGTCAGTCATGGCTACACCTTC. Its translation: CASSGDRGVSHGYTF. Drawing the rest from reference TRBV2 and TRBJ1-2, the complete variable domain is EPEVTQTPSHQVTQMGQEVILRCVPISNHLYFYWYRQILGQKVEFLVSFYNNEISEKSEIFDDQFSVERPDGSNFTLKIRSTKLEDSAMYFCASSGDRGVSHGYTFGSGTRLTVV.

This chain joins TRBV11-2 and TRBJ2-1, with 8 bases lining up with TRBD2. Unmatched junction bases numbered 6, after V lost 5 bases and J lost 3 bases. Germline V gene sequence: CDR1 SGHAT, CDR2 FQNNGV. The CDR3 spans 15 residues. The CDR3 spells CASSVSGSYYNEQFF. CDR3 coding DNA: TGTGCCAGCAGCGTAAGCGGGAGCTACTACAATGAGCAGTTCTTC.

As for this clone: One junction end does not reproduce the germline sequence, and a read error may be involved. The rearrangement links TRBV14 to TRBJ2-6; TRBD2 agrees at 7 bases. The CDR3 extends over 19 amino acids. Germline values: CDR1 SGHDN, CDR2 FVKESK. CDR3 sequence: CASSQDRGRASSWANVLTF. The CDR3 DNA is TGTGCCAGCAGCCAAGATCGCGGGAGAGCTTCCTCTTGGGCCAACGTCCTGACTTTC.

The J gene is TRBJ1-3, the V gene TRBV9; tentative D call: TRBD1 (5 bases). Germline CDR1 SGDLS, CDR2 YYNGEE. V was pared by 0 bases and J by 6 bases, with 13 bases between. CDR3 length equals 15 residues. CDR3 sequence (DNA): TGTGCCAGCAGCGTAGAGGTCTCGGGGGTAAACACCATATATTTT. Translating it yields CASSVEVSGVNTIYF.

About this clone itself: This may stem from a read error, because a much larger clone lies one nucleotide away. CDR3 bases: TGTGTCAGCAGCTTGGCCCTCGGGGGGCGAAATTCACCCCTCCACTTT. Amino acids: CVSSLALGGRNSPLHF. The chain joins TRBV5-6 to TRBJ1-6; TRBD1 is a possible D gene (6 bases). CDR1 is SGHDT, CDR2 YYEEEE, per germline. This CDR3 has 16 residues.

This chain joins TRBV5-1 and TRBJ1-1; perhaps TRBD1 as D (6 bases). V lost 5 bases and J lost 0, with 11 bases in between. CDR3 length: 14 amino acids. The germline V gene encodes CDR1 SGHRS and CDR2 YFSETQ. CDR3 sequence: CASRLQGLNTEAFF. The CDR3 DNA sequence: TGCGCCAGCAGACTACAGGGCTTGAACACTGAAGCTTTCTTT.

The chain combines TRBV5-1 with TRBJ2-5; the match to TRBD2 covers 7 bases. The CDR3 spans 16 residues. The germline V gene has CDR1 SGHRS and CDR2 YFSETQ. The junction had 10 bases not matched to a gene; V was cut back by 0 bases and J by 5 bases. CDR3 in amino acids: CASSLGLRGSPETQYF. CDR3 in DNA: TGCGCCAGCAGCTTGGGACTTCGCGGGAGTCCGGAGACCCAGTACTTC.

The chain joins TRBV11-2 to TRBJ1-2; D call uncertain. This CDR3 has 15 residues. V was cut by 5 bases and J by 8 bases, with 21 bases left in between. In germline, CDR1 is SGHAT, CDR2 FQNNGV. The CDR3 DNA is TGTGCCAGCAGCCGGGCGGGTGGCGTCAGTGGGGGCTACACCTTC. Translation gives CASSRAGGVSGGYTF.

The rearrangement joins TRBV15 to TRBJ1-1; no clear D. The CDR3 spans 12 residues. Trimming pared 9 bases from V and 4 bases from J, leaving 12 bases between. CDR1 LNHNV and CDR2 YYDKDF come from the germline V gene (reference sequence). CDR3 coding DNA: TGTGCCACTGCAAGGAGCACCACTGAAGCTTTCTTT. It translates to CATARSTTEAFF.

The V call is TRBV19, the J call TRBJ2-1; possible D gene TRBD2, 5 bases. Per the germline V gene, CDR1 is LNHDA and CDR2 is SQIVND (reference sequence). CDR3 size: 14 residues. V gave up 7 bases and J gave up 2 bases, with 12 bases separating them. The CDR3 is CASTQETTYNEQFF. DNA of the CDR3: TGTGCCAGTACTCAAGAGACTACCTACAATGAGCAGTTCTTC.

J is TRBJ2-7 and V is TRBV11-2; 8 bases agree with TRBD2. Germline lookup yields CDR1 SGHAT and CDR2 FQNNGV. The trim removed 5 bases at V and 3 bases at J, leaving 12 bases unmatched. There are 16 residues in the CDR3. Here the CDR3 DNA reads TGTGCCAGCAGCCCATCGAGGAGCGGGGGTTACTACGAGCAGTACTTC. This gives the protein CASSPSRSGGYYEQYF.

This clone was detected a few times. The CDR3 sequence: CASSQESSAGANVLTF. The CDR3 DNA is TGCGCCAGCAGCCAAGAATCGTCTGCTGGGGCCAACGTCCTGACTTTC. V is TRBV4-1 and J is TRBJ2-6; D ambiguous. Trimming pared 0 bases from V and 2 bases from J, leaving 8 bases between. The CDR3 has 16 residues. Germline values: CDR1 MGHRA, CDR2 YSYEKL.

This chain uses TRBV2 with TRBJ1-1; D uncertain. CDR3 size: 16 residues. V gave up 1 base and J gave up 1 base, with 13 bases separating them. Germline V gene data show CDR1 as SNHLY and CDR2 as FYNNEI. The CDR3, as DNA: TGTGCCAGCAGTGAAGTATCATCTGCGGGGAACACTGAAGCTTTCTTT. Residues: CASSEVSSAGNTEAFF.

To note about this clone: Other DNA sequences from this sample encode an identical CDR3 as well. This chain joins TRBV7-2 and TRBJ1-2, with D possibly matching TRBD1 (5 bases). The length of the CDR3 is 14 residues. Germline values: CDR1 SGHTA, CDR2 FQGNSA. V dropped 1 base and J dropped 8 bases, with 14 bases sitting between them. The CDR3 DNA reads as TGTGCCAGCAGCTTAGGATGGGGCGACGGCGGCTACACCTTC. It specifies CASSLGWGDGGYTF.